The clone carrying this T cell receptor (beta chain) has ten or more counts. What it binds is unknown. Trimming shortened V by 3 bases and J by 8 bases, and 8 bases separated the two germline ends. Per germline, CDR1 SGHRS and CDR2 YFSETQ. The CDR3 consists of 12 residues. The sample belongs to a study of T cells after yellow fever vaccination. About the study: It was SMART-Seq v4 Ultra Low Input that prepared the fractions with low cell numbers. General observations from the study: Abundant contaminating clonotypes from the bulk population could appear in FACS-sorted repertoires. Most clones from primary vaccination resurfaced after the booster (about 95% CD4, around 90% CD8). Peak timing came faster in the weaker secondary response, day 5 versus 15.

TCRdb analysed the 5' RACE reads with MiXCR anew, one entry per CDR3 protein. The sample lists around 120,000 distinct CDR3 sequences, 6.5% to 9% seen once, with around 2.6% in the top ten. The V gene is TRBV5-1, the J gene TRBJ2-2, with unresolved D. The source material was CD4+ T cells sorted from PBMCs, sampled around 45 days after the first yellow fever vaccination. The sequence derives from a man younger than 35 who received the YFV17D yellow fever vaccine. CDR3 sequence: CASSWGRGELFF. Written as DNA, the CDR3 is TGCGCCAGCAGCTGGGGTCGAGGGGAGCTGTTTTTT.